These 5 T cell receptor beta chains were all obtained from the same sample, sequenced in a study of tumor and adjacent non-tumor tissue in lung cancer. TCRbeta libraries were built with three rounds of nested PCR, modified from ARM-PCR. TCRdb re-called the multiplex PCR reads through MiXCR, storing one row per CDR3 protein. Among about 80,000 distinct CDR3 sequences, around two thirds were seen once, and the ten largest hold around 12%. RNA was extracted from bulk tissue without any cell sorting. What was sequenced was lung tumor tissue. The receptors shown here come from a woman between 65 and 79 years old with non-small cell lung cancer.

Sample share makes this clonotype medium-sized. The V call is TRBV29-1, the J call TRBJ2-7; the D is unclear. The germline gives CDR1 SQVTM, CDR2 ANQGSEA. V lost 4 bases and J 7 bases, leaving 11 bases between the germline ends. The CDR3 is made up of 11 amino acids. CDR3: CSVGGMGEQYF. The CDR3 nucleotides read TGCAGCGTTGGTGGGATGGGAGAGCAGTACTTC.

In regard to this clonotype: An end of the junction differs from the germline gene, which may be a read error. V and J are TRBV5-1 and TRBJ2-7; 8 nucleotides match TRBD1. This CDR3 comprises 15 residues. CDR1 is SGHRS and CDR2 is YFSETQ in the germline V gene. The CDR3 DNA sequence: TGCGTCAGCAGCTCGGGTCCAGGGGGCGGCTACGAGCAGTACTTC. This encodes CVSSSGPGGGYEQYF.

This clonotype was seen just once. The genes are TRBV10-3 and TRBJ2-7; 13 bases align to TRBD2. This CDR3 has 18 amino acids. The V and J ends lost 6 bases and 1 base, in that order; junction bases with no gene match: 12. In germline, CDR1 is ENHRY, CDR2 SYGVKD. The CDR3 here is CAIRISHGLAGDSYEQYF. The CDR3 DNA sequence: TGTGCCATCAGGATCTCTCACGGACTAGCGGGAGATTCCTACGAGCAGTACTTC.

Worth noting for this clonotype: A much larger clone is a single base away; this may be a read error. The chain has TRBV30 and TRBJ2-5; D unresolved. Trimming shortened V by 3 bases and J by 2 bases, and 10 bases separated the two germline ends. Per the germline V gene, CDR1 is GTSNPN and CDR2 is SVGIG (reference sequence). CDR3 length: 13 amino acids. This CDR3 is CAWSNTVQETQYF. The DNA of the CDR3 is TGTGCCTGGAGCAACACCGTTCAAGAGACCCAGTACTTC. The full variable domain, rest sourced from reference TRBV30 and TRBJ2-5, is SQTIHQWPATLVQPVGSPLSLECTVEGTSNPNLYWYRQAAGRGLQLLFYSVGIGQISSEVPQNLSASRPQDRQFILSSKKLLLSDSGFYLCAWSNTVQETQYFGPGTRLLVL.

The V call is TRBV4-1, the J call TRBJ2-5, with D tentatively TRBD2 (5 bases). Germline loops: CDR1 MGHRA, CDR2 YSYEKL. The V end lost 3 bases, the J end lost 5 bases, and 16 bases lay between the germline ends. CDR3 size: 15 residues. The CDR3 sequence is CASSQDPDRGETQYF. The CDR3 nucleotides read TGCGCCAGCAGCCAGGATCCAGACCGCGGGGAGACCCAGTACTTC.